This T cell receptor beta chain was recovered during a study of T-cell reconstitution after alpha-beta-depleted transplantation in children. V was clipped by 2 bases and J by 4 bases; unmatched bases: 2. The CDR3 extends over 15 amino acids. This clonotype occurred a few times. Unique molecular identifiers were incorporated when the TCRbeta library was constructed. TCRdb re-called the PCR reads through MiXCR, storing one row per CDR3 protein. In the table there are 500,000 or so distinct CDR3 sequences, about 31% of which are singletons. The sample consisted of PBMCs from the stem cell graft donor, taken from the stem cell graft. The source is a human donor who donated a stem cell graft to a child with aplastic anemia. The V call is TRBV12-3 or TRBV12-4, the J call TRBJ2-1; 10 bases agree with TRBD2. The CDR3 region is CASSLTSGVYNEQFF. CDR3 sequence (DNA): TGTGCCAGCAGTTTAACTAGCGGGGTGTACAATGAGCAGTTCTTC.